This T cell receptor (beta chain) emerged from a study of shared clonotypes between healthy human individuals. The test was conducted at deep level. Using immunoSEQ multiplex PCR, the repertoire was profiled, and TCRdb retains in-frame clones only, with some absent. Among about 1 million clones listed, roughly 80% were seen once. Only a few counts were recorded for this clone. Its antigen is unidentified. Study results and caveats: Though the depth was large, rarefaction showed that sorted-subset sequencing was incomplete. Sampling covered nothing but blood. Tissue TCR repertoires likely differ from those found in blood.

This CDR3 spans 14 amino acids. Germline CDR1 SGHTA, CDR2 FQGNSA. The V end lost 2 bases, the J end lost 7 bases, and 12 bases lay between the germline ends. This clonotype was obtained from a man younger than 30 in good health. Sequencing was performed on memory CD4+ T cells sorted from blood. Subset specified: CD45RA-negative fraction. V and J are TRBV7-2 and TRBJ2-1; D not resolved. The CDR3 region is CASSLMEPMNEQFF. Here the CDR3 DNA reads TGTGCCAGCAGCTTAATGGAGCCCATGAATGAGCAGTTCTTC.